The clone carrying this T cell receptor beta chain has only a few counts. What it recognizes is unknown. Expressed TCRB transcripts got sequenced, as all isolated RNA was reverse transcribed. The assay was immunoSEQ multiplex PCR, and TCRdb's table has in-frame clones only and misses some. The table lists roughly 240,000 clones, 13% to 15% of them singletons, with around 0.026% in the top ten. The sample comes from a study of beta chain features in type 1 diabetes. Study-wide points: It was possible that PCR favored shorter templates, equally so in patients and controls. When Type 1 diabetes patients were examined, their TCRB CDR3s proved moderately but significantly shorter in all four CD4+ subsets.

Germline values: CDR1 MNHNS, CDR2 SASEGT. V was clipped by 6 bases and J by 5 bases, with 7 bases between them. This CDR3 is 12 amino acids long. The chain has TRBV6-1 and TRBJ2-2; D gene unclear. Sample: naive CD4+ T cells from blood. The TCR comes from a woman between 40 and 55 years old in good health. CDR3 in amino acids: CASSLSTGELFF. CDR3 sequence (DNA): TGTGCCAGCAGCCTCAGTACCGGGGAGCTGTTTTTT.